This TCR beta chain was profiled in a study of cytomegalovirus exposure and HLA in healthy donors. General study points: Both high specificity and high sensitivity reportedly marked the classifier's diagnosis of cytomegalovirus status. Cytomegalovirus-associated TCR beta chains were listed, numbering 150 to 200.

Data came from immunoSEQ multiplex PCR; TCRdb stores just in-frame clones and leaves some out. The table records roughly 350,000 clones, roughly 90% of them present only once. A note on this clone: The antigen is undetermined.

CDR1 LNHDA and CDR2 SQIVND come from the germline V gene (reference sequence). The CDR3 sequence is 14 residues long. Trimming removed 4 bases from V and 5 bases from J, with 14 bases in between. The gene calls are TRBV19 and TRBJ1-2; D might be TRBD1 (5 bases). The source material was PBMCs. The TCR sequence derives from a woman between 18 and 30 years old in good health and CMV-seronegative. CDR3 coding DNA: TGTGCCAGTAGTACCGATGGGGGGAGTTATGGCTACACCTTC. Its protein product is CASSTDGGSYGYTF.